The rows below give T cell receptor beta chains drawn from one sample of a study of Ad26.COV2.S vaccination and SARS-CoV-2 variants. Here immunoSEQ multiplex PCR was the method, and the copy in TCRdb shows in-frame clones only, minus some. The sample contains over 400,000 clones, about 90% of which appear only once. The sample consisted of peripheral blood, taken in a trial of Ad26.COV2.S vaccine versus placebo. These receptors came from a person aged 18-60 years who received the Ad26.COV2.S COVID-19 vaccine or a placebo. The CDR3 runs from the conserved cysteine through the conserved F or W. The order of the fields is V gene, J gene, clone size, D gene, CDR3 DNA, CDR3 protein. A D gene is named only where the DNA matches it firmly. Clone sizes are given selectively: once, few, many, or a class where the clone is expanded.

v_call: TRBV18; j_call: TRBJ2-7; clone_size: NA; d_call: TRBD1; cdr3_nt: TGTGCCAGCTCACCACTAGGACAGGCTGGGCGCGAGCAGTACTTC; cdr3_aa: CASSPLGQAGREQYF
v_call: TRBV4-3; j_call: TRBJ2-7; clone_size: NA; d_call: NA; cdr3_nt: TGCGCCAGCAGCCAAGGGCAGGCTTTCTACGAGCAGTACTTC; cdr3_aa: CASSQGQAFYEQYF
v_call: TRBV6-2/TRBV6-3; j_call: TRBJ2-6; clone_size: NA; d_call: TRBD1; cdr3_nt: TGTGCCAGCAGCCCTCGGGAGACAGGGGTAAGTGGGGCCAACGTCCTGACTTTC; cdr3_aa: CASSPRETGVSGANVLTF
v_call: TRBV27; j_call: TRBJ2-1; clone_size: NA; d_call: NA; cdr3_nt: TGTGCCAGCAGCACAATAGGGTCAGTGGGCTACAATGAGCAGTTCTTC; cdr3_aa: CASSTIGSVGYNEQFF
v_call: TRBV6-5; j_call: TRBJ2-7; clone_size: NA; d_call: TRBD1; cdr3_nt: TGTGCCAGCAGTTACAACAGGGGAATCGAGCAGTACTTC; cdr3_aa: CASSYNRGIEQYF
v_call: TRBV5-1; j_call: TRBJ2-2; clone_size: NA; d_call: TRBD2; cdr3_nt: TGCGCCAGCAGCTCTCTAGCGGGGGGGAACACCGGGGAGCTGTTTTTT; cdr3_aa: CASSSLAGGNTGELFF
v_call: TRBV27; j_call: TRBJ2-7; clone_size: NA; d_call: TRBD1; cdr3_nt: TGTGCCAGCAGTTTTTTCGGGACAGGGATCTACGAGCAGTACTTC; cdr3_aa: CASSFFGTGIYEQYF
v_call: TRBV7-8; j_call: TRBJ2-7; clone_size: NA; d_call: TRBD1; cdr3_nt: TGTGCCAGCAGCTTAACATCGGGACAGATGTCCTACGAGCAGTACTTC; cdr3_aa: CASSLTSGQMSYEQYF
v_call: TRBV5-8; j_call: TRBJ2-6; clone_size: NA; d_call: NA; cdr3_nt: TGTGCCAGCAGCCATGGGGGGCTCGGGGCCAACGTCCTGACTTTC; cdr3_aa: CASSHGGLGANVLTF
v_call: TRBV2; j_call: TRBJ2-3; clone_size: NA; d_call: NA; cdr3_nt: TGTGCCAGCAGGACGGACAGCACAGATACGCAGTATTTT; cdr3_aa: CASRTDSTDTQYF
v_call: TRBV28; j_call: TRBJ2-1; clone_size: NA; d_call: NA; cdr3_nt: TGTGCCAGCAGTTTGCGACGGGGGAACCTGAACAATGAGCAGTTCTTC; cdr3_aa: CASSLRRGNLNNEQFF
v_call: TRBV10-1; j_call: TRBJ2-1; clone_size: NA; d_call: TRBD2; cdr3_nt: TGCGCCAGCAGTGATGCGGGGGGCTCCTACAATGAGCAGTTCTTC; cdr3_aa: CASSDAGGSYNEQFF
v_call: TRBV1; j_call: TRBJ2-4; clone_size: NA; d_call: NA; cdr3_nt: TGCACCAGCAGCCAAGATGCGGGGGCCAAAAACATTCAGTACTTC; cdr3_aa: CTSSQDAGAKNIQYF
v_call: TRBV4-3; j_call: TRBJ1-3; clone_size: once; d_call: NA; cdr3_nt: TGCGCCAGCAGCCAAGAGAGGCCGGTAGGAAACACCATATATTTT; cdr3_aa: CASSQERPVGNTIYF
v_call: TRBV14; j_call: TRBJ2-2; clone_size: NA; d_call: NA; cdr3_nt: TGTGCCAGCAGCCCCGGAAGGGGGGTCACCGGGGAGCTGTTTTTT; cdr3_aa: CASSPGRGVTGELFF
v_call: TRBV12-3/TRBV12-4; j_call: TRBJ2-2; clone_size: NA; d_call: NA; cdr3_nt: TGTGCCAGCAAAGTTGAGTCCGGGGAGCTGTTTTTT; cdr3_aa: CASKVESGELFF
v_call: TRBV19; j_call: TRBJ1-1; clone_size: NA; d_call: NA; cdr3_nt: TGTGCCAGTAGTGTAAAACGGACTCTCAACATGAACACTGAAGCTTTCTTT; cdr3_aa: CASSVKRTLNMNTEAFF
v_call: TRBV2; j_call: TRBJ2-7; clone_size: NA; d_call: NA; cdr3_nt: TGTGCCAGCACTATACTAGACCTCCGGCAGTACTTC; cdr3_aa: CASTILDLRQYF
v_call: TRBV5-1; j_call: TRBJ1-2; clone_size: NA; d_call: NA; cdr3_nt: TGCGCCAGCAGCTTGGAGGCGGCCGTCTATGGCTACACCTTC; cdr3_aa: CASSLEAAVYGYTF
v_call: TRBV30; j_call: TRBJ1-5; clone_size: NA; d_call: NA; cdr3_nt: TGTGCCTGGAGGAGGCCGGGGAGCCCAAATCAGCCCCAGCATTTT; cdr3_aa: CAWRRPGSPNQPQHF
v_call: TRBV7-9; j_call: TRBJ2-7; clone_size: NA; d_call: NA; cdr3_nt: TGTGCCAGCAGCTTAGGTGGCAGACCCCCCTACGAGCAGTACTTC; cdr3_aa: CASSLGGRPPYEQYF
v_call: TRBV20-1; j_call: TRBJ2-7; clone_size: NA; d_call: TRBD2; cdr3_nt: TGCAGTGCTAGTCCGACTAGCGGGGCAGCCTACGAGCAGTACTTC; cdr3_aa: CSASPTSGAAYEQYF
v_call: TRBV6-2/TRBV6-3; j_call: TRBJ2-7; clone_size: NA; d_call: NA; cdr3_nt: TGTGCCAGCAGTTATTTGGCAGGGACTTACTACGAGCAGTACTTC; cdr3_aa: CASSYLAGTYYEQYF